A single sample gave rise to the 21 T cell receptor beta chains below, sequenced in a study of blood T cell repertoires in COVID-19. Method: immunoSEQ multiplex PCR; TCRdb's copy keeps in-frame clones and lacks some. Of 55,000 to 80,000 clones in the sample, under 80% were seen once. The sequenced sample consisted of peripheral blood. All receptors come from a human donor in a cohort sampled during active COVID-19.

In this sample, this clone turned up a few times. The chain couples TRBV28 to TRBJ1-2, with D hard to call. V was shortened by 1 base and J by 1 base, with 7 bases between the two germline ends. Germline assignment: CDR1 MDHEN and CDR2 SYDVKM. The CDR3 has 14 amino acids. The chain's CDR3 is CASSLFRDNYGYTF. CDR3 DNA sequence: TGTGCCAGCAGTTTATTTCGGGATAACTATGGCTACACCTTC.

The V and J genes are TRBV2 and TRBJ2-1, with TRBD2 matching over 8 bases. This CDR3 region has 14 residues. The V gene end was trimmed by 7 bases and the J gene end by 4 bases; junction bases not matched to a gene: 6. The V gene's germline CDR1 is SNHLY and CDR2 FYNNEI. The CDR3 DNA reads TGTGCCAGCAACCCAGCGGGGGTTTACAATGAGCAGTTCTTC. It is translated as CASNPAGVYNEQFF.

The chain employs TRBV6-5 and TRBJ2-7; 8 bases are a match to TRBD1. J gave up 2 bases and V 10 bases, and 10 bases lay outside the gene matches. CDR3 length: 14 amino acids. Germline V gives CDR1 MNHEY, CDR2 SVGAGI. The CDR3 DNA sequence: TGTGCCACTCAGTCCAGGGACAGGACCTACGAGCAGTACTTC. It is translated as CATQSRDRTYEQYF.

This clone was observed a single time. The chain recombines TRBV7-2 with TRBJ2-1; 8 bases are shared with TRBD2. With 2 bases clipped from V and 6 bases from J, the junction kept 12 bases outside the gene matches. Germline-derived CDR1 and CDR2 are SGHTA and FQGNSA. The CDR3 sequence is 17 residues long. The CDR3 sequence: CASSLHGRGAAGNEQFF. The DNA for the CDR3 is TGTGCCAGCAGCTTACATGGGCGGGGGGCCGCCGGCAATGAGCAGTTCTTC.

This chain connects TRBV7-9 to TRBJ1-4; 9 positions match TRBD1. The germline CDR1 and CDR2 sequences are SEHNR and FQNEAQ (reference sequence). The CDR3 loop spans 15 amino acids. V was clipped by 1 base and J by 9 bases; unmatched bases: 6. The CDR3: CASSLDGQGWQKLFF. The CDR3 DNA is TGTGCCAGCAGCTTAGATGGACAGGGGTGGCAAAAACTGTTTTTT.

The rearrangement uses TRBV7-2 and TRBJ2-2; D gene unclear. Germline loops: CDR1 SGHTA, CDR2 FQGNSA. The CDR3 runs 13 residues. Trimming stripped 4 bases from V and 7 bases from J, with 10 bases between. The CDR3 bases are TGTGCCAGCAGCTCACCTAGAGTCGGGGAGCTGTTTTTT. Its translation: CASSSPRVGELFF.

The CDR3: CASRGGNQPQHF. The DNA for the CDR3 is TGTGCCAGCAGGGGCGGGAATCAGCCCCAGCATTTT. V is TRBV6-5 and J is TRBJ1-5, with D unresolved. The CDR3 consists of 12 residues. The germline V and J ends were trimmed by 6 bases and 4 bases, with 7 bases remaining between them. Looked up from germline, CDR1 is MNHEY and CDR2 is SVGAGI.

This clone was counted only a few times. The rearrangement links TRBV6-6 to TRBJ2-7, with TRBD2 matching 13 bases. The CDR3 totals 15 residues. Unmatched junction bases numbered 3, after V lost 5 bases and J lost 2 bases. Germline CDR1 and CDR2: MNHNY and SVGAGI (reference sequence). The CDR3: CASSDTSGGAYEQYF. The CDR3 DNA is TGTGCCAGCAGTGATACTAGCGGGGGGGCCTACGAGCAGTACTTC.

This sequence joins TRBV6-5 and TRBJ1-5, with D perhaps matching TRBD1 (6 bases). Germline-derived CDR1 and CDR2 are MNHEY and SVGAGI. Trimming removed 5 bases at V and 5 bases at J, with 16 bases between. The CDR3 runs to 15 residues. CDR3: CASSRDNFGDQPQHF. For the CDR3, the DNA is TGTGCCAGCAGTCGGGACAATTTTGGCGATCAGCCCCAGCATTTT.

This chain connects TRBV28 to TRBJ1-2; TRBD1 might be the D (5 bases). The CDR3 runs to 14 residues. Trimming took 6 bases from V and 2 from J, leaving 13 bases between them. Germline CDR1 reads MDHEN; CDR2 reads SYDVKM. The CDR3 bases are TGTGCCAGCAGCTCAGGGATATCGAACTATGGCTACACCTTC. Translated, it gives CASSSGISNYGYTF.

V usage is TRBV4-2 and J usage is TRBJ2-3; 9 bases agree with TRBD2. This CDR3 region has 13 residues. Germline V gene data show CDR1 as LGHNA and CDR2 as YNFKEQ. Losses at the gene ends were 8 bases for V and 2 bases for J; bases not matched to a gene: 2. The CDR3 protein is CASAGGPTDTQYF. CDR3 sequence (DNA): TGTGCCAGCGCGGGGGGGCCCACAGATACGCAGTATTTT.

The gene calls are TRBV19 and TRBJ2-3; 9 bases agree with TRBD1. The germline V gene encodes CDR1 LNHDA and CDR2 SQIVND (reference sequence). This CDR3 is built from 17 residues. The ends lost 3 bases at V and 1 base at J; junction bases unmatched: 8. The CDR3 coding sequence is TGTGCCAGTAGTATTAGGCTTAGGACAGGGGGCACAGATACGCAGTATTTT. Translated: CASSIRLRTGGTDTQYF.

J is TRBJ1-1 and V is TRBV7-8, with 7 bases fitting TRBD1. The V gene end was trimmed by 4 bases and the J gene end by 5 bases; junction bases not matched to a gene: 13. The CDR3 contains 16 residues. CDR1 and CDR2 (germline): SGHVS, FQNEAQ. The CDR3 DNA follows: TGTGCCAGCAGCTCGTCCGGGACAGCCTTTACAACTGAAGCTTTCTTT. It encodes CASSSSGTAFTTEAFF.

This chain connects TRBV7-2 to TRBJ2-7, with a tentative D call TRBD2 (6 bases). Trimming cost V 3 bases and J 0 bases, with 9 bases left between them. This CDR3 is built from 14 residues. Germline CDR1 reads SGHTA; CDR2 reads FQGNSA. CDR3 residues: CASSFGGFSYEQYF. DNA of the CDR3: TGTGCCAGCAGCTTCGGGGGTTTCTCCTACGAGCAGTACTTC.

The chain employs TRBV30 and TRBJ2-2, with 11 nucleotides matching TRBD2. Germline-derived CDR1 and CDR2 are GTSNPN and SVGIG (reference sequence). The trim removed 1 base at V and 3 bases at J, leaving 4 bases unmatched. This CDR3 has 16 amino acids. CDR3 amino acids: CAWSDLAGGHTGELFF. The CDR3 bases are TGTGCCTGGAGTGACTTAGCGGGGGGGCACACCGGGGAGCTGTTTTTT.

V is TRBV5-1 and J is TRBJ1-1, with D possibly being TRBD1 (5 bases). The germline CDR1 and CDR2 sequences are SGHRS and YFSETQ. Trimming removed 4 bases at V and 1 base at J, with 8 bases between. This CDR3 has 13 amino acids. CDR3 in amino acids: CASSVQGNTEAFF. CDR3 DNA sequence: TGCGCCAGCAGCGTTCAGGGGAACACTGAAGCTTTCTTT.

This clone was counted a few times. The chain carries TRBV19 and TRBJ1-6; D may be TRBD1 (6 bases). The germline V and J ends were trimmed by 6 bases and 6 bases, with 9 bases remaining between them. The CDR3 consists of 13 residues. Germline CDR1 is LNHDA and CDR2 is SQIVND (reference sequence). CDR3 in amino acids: CASRPDSNSPLHF. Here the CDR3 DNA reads TGTGCCAGTAGACCGGACAGTAATTCACCCCTCCACTTT.

The DNA of the CDR3 is TGTGCCAGCAGCTGGGGAGGGAGGGTCACTGAAGCTTTCTTT. It yields the protein CASSWGGRVTEAFF. The chain employs TRBV14 and TRBJ1-1, with D unresolved. Trimming stripped 5 bases from V and 4 bases from J, with 14 bases between. The CDR3 loop spans 14 amino acids. Germline CDR1 and CDR2: SGHDN and FVKESK.

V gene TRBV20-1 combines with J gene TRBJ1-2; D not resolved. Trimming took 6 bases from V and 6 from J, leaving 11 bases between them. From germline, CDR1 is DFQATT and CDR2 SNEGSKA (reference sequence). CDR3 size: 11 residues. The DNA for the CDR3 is TGCAGTGCCCGCATCGGAGATGGCTACACCTTC. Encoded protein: CSARIGDGYTF.

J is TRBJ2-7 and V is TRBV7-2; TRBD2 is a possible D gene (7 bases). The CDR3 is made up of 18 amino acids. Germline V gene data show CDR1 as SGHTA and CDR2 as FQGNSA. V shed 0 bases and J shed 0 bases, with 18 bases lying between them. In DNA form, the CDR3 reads TGTGCCAGCAGCTTAGCGGGCTTGGGGGCGGGGGCCTCCTACGAGCAGTACTTC. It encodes CASSLAGLGAGASYEQYF. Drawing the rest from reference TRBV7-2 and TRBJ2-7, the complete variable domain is GAGVSQSPSNKVTEKGKDVELRCDPISGHTALYWYRQSLGQGLEFLIYFQGNSAPDKSGLPSDRFSAERTGGSVSTLTIQRTQQEDSAVYLCASSLAGLGAGASYEQYFGPGTRLTVT.

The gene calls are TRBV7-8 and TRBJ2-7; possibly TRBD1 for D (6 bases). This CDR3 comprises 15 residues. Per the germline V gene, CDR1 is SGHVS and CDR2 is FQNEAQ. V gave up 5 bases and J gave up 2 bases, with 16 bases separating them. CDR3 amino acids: CASSVRDNHPYEQYF. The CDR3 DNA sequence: TGTGCCAGCAGCGTCCGGGACAACCACCCCTACGAGCAGTACTTC.